This is a list of T cell receptor beta chains from one sample in a study of blood T cell repertoires in COVID-19. Sequenced by immunoSEQ multiplex PCR; TCRdb stores in-frame clones only, minus some. The top ten clones hold 0.85% to 1.3% of a sample with about 380,000 clones, approximately 80% of them seen once. The sample taken for sequencing was peripheral blood. Every receptor here comes from a human donor with acute or convalescent COVID-19. The donor label of this sample is uncertain. CDR3s include the opening cysteine and the closing phenylalanine or tryptophan.

j_gene: TRBJ1-5
v_gene: TRBV6-1
CDR3aa: CASSELDRASNQPQHF

j_gene: TRBJ1-4
v_gene: TRBV7-9
CDR3aa: CASSFWTGENEKLFF

j_gene: TRBJ1-2
v_gene: TRBV28
CDR3aa: CASTGANYGYTF

j_gene: TRBJ2-7
v_gene: TRBV5-1
CDR3aa: CASSLNAGYEQYF

j_gene: TRBJ1-6
v_gene: TRBV4-2
CDR3aa: CASSQDRDSPLHF

j_gene: TRBJ1-1
v_gene: TRBV29-1
CDR3aa: CSVETPNRGQAFF

j_gene: TRBJ1-2
v_gene: TRBV7-9
CDR3aa: CASSSTGTGRNYGYTF

j_gene: TRBJ1-1
v_gene: TRBV5-1
CDR3aa: CASSLAGQGKNTEAFF

j_gene: TRBJ2-1
v_gene: TRBV14
CDR3aa: CASSWGTGVYNEQFF

j_gene: TRBJ1-1
v_gene: TRBV6-6
CDR3aa: CASSSFGTSNTEAFF

j_gene: TRBJ1-1
v_gene: TRBV30
CDR3aa: CAWSVFRAGAFF

j_gene: TRBJ2-5
v_gene: TRBV11-2
CDR3aa: CASSRGFKETQYF

j_gene: TRBJ1-1
v_gene: TRBV7-9
CDR3aa: CASSLAARGHTEAFF

j_gene: TRBJ2-4
v_gene: TRBV3-1/TRBV3-2
CDR3aa: CASSPLAGVVGNIQYF